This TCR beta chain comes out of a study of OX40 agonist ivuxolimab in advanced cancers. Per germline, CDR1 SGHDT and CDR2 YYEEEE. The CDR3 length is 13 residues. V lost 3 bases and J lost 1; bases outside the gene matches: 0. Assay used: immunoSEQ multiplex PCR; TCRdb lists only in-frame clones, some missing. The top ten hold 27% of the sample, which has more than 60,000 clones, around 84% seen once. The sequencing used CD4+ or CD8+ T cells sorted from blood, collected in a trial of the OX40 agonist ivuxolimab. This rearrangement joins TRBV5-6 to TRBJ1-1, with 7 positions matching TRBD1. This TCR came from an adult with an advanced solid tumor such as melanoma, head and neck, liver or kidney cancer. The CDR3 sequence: CASSWDRNTEAFF. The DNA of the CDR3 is TGTGCCAGCAGCTGGGACAGGAACACTGAAGCTTTCTTT. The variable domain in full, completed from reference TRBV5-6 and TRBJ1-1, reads DAGVTQSPTHLIKTRGQQVTLRCSPKSGHDTVSWYQQALGQGPQFIFQYYEEEERQRGNFPDRFSGHQFPNYSSELNVNALLLGDSALYLCASSWDRNTEAFFGQGTRLTVV.